The source of this T cell receptor (beta chain) is a study of shared clonotypes between healthy human individuals. Across the whole study: The donor pool was made up of two women and a few men aged 18 to 49.

CD45RO negativity and positive selection for CCR7 defined naive CD8 cells, a population that excluded terminally differentiated effector memory CD45RA+ cells. The V end was cut by 3 bases, the J end by 3 bases, with 14 bases between. CDR1 is SEHNR, CDR2 FQNEAQ, per germline (reference sequence). The CDR3 is made up of 16 amino acids. Points on this clone: Its antigen remains unknown.

Clones were sequenced by immunoSEQ multiplex PCR, and TCRdb holds only the in-frame ones, with some missing. The sample contains around 2,000,000 clones, about 92% of which appear only once. Broader study findings: Among the subsets, naive ones generally showed larger estimated richness than memory ones. Clonotype sharing among donors was thought likely to change with sequencing depth.

Sequenced sample: naive CD8+ T cells from PBMCs. The receptor was derived from a man aged 18 to 29 in good health. Some clones in this sample may be carry-over from other donors' samples. The genes are TRBV7-9 and TRBJ2-2, with unresolved D. As DNA, the CDR3 is TGTGCCAGCAGCTTTCCCTCGGCAGCCGACACCGGGGAGCTGTTTTTT. Encoded protein: CASSFPSAADTGELFF.